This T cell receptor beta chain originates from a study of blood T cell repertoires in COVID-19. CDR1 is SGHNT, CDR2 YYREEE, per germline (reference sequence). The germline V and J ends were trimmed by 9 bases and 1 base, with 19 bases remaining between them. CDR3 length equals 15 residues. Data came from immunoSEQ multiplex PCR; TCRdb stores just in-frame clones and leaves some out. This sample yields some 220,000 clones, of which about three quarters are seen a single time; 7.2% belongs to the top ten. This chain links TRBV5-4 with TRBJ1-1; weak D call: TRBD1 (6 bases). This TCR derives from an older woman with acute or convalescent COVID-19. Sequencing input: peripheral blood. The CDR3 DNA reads TGTGCCACGGAAAGGGGGACCACGGAGAACACTGAAGCTTTCTTT. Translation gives CATERGTTENTEAFF.